This is a list of T cell receptor beta chains from one sample in a study of identical twins. TCRdb fed the 5' RACE reads into MiXCR, producing one record per CDR3 protein. The sample lists 700,000 or so distinct CDR3 sequences; roughly 8% were seen once. These data also featured in a second study, about yellow fever vaccine responses in identical twins.

The sample was PBMCs. The origin of the receptors is a woman under 30 in good health. CDR3s include the opening cysteine and the closing phenylalanine or tryptophan. The D gene is left open where the match is weak. Where a row states a size, it is once, few, many or the class of an expanded clone; other rows omit it.

size: few; D: TRBD2; J: TRBJ2-1; length: 17; V: TRBV12-3/TRBV12-4; DNA: TGTGCCAGCAGTTTAACTAGCGGGGTTTCGTTGAGTAATGAGCAGTTCTTC; CDR3: CASSLTSGVSLSNEQFF
size: .; D: TRBD2; J: TRBJ2-7; length: 13; V: TRBV10-3; DNA: TGTGCCATCAGTCTGGGACTAGACTACGAGCAGTACTTC; CDR3: CAISLGLDYEQYF
size: .; D: TRBD2; J: TRBJ2-3; length: 16; V: TRBV5-5; DNA: TGTGCCAGCAGCTTGCGGAGCGGGGGTAACACAGATACGCAGTATTTT; CDR3: CASSLRSGGNTDTQYF
size: few; D: TRBD2; J: TRBJ2-1; length: 18; V: TRBV5-1; DNA: TGCGCCAGCAGCGGAATGGACCTACAACTAGCGGGAGGGAATGAGCAGTTCTTC; CDR3: CASSGMDLQLAGGNEQFF
size: .; D: TRBD2; J: TRBJ2-7; length: 15; V: TRBV6-5; DNA: TGTGCCAGCAGTTACTGGTCTAGCGGGAGTAACGAGCAGTACTTC; CDR3: CASSYWSSGSNEQYF
size: many; D: .; J: TRBJ1-2; length: 14; V: TRBV15; DNA: TGTGCCACCAGCAGAGGAGACACCAACTCTGGCTACACCTTC; CDR3: CATSRGDTNSGYTF
size: few; D: .; J: TRBJ1-1; length: 14; V: TRBV25-1; DNA: TGTGCCAGCAGAAGCCTCGGAGAGAACACTGAAGCTTTCTTT; CDR3: CASRSLGENTEAFF
size: .; D: .; J: TRBJ2-3; length: 15; V: TRBV11-3; DNA: TGTGCCAGCAGCTCAAACGGTGGGCAAGGAGATACGCAGTATTTT; CDR3: CASSSNGGQGDTQYF
size: many; D: .; J: TRBJ2-3; length: 13; V: TRBV15; DNA: TGTGCCACCAGCAGAGACGGCACAGATACGCAGTATTTT; CDR3: CATSRDGTDTQYF
size: many; D: .; J: TRBJ2-2; length: 17; V: TRBV6-5; DNA: TGTGCCAGCAGTTACTCTCTCGGGTTCGCGAACACCGGGGAGCTGTTTTTT; CDR3: CASSYSLGFANTGELFF